This T cell receptor (beta chain) derives from a study of shared clonotypes between healthy human individuals. Clones were sequenced by immunoSEQ multiplex PCR, and TCRdb holds only the in-frame ones, with some missing. The sample consists of about 1.5 million clones, roughly 96% of them appearing once. CDR1 SGHRS and CDR2 YFSETQ come from the germline V gene. V gave up 1 base and J gave up 2 bases; unmatched junction bases: 12. The CDR3 is 18 amino acids. CD45RA-negative memory and CD45RA+ naive subsets were split from the CD4+ cells. The study, taken as a whole, reports: Larger estimated richness was generally seen in naive subsets than in memory subsets.

Details on this clone: Its cognate antigen is unknown.

The receptor's source is a young man in good health. Sequencing input: naive CD4+ T cells sorted from blood. Subset: CD45RA+ positively selected. The chain recombines TRBV5-1 with TRBJ1-5; 7 bases agree with TRBD1. CDR3 residues: CASSLIPSAGGGNQPQHF. In DNA form, the CDR3 reads TGCGCCAGCAGCTTGATACCATCTGCAGGGGGTGGCAATCAGCCCCAGCATTTT.